This T cell receptor beta chain emerged from a study of blood T cell repertoires in COVID-19. This clone was observed a handful of times. Methods used by the authors: Quantification of nucleated cells was approximated via reference gene primer amplification. Produced via immunoSEQ multiplex PCR; TCRdb's table is partial and in-frame only. V and J calls and clone size are those listed in that table; D and trimming were worked out from the DNA. In the table there are 130,000 to 150,000 clones, around 87% of which are singletons. The germline gives CDR1 MNHNY, CDR2 SVGAGI (reference sequence). Germline trimming cut 7 bases from V and 7 bases from J; bases unmatched to any gene: 12. This CDR3 has 16 amino acids.

The rearrangement uses TRBV6-6 and TRBJ1-6, with 8 bases fitting TRBD1. Sequences were obtained from peripheral blood. This TCR was sampled from a man between 45 and 60 years old who had recovered from COVID-19. The DNA of the CDR3 is TGTGCCAGCAATGACAGGGGACGAGGCGACAATTCACCCCTCCACTTT. Translated: CASNDRGRGDNSPLHF.